This TCR beta chain is drawn from a study of CD4 T cell repertoires in COVID-19. These memory T cells were uncultured and sequenced directly after ex vivo isolation. TCRdb's copy holds only in-frame clones and misses some; the assay was immunoSEQ multiplex PCR. Of tens of thousands of clones in the sample, over 75% were seen once. Here the sequenced sample was central memory CD4+ T cells from blood, taken before the COVID-19 pandemic. This receptor was identified in a human donor who had COVID-19.

In DNA, the CDR3 is TGCGCCAGCAGCTTGAAGACGGGACAGGGGTCCGCCTACGAGCAGTACTTC. Protein: CASSLKTGQGSAYEQYF. This chain connects TRBV5-1 to TRBJ2-7, with 10 bases lining up with TRBD1. After removal of 1 base from V and 2 bases from J, the junction contained 9 bases not matched to a gene. Germline CDR1 reads SGHRS; CDR2 reads YFSETQ. The length of the CDR3 is 17 residues.